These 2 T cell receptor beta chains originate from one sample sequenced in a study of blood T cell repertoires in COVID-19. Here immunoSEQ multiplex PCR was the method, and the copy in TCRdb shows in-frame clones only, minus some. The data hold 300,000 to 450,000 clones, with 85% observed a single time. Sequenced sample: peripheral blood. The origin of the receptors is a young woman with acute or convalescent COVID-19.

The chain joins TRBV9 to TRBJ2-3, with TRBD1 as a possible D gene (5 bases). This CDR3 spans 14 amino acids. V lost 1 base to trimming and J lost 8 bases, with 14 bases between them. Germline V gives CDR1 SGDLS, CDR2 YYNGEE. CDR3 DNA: TGTGCCAGCAGCGTACACTCAGGGCAGATTACGCAGTATTTT. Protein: CASSVHSGQITQYF. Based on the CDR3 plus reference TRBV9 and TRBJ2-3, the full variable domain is DSGVTQTPKHLITATGQRVTLRCSPRSGDLSVYWYQQSLDQGLQFLIQYYNGEERAKGNILERFSAQQFPDLHSELNLSSLELGDSALYFCASSVHSGQITQYFGPGTRLTVL.

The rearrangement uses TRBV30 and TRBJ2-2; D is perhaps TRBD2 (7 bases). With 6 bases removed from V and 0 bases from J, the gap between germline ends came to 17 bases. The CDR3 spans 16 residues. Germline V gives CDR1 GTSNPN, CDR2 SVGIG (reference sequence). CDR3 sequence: CACQGGGGANTGELFF. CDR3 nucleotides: TGTGCCTGCCAGGGCGGCGGGGGCGCGAACACCGGGGAGCTGTTTTTT.